This is a list of T cell receptor beta chains from one sample in a study of beta chain features in type 1 diabetes. Profiling relied on immunoSEQ multiplex PCR, and the TCRdb table lists in-frame clones only, not all of them. The sample carries around 340,000 clones, under 8.5% recorded once. The specimen sequenced was central memory CD4+ T cells from blood. Receptors originate from a woman between 18 and 29 years old in good health. CDR3s include the opening cysteine and the closing phenylalanine or tryptophan. D genes are given only for firm matches. The size field is filled for only some rows; it gives once, few, many or a size class.

d_call,j_call,clone_size,v_call,cdr3_nt,cdr3_aa
NA,TRBJ2-3,few,TRBV28,TGTGCCAGCCTGAAGACTAGCACAGATACGCAGTATTTT,CASLKTSTDTQYF
NA,TRBJ2-1,NA,TRBV28,TGTGCCAGCAACCCGGCAGGGGGGATTTCGGGTGAGCAGTTCTTC,CASNPAGGISGEQFF
NA,TRBJ1-3,NA,TRBV4-1,TGCGCCAGCAGCCAACCAGACAGGACCACTGGAAACACCATATATTTT,CASSQPDRTTGNTIYF
NA,TRBJ2-5,NA,TRBV5-1,TGCGCCAGCAGCTTGGGGGCAGGGAAGACCCAGTACTTC,CASSLGAGKTQYF
NA,TRBJ2-2,few,TRBV28,TGTGCCAGCAGTAGGACAGCCGGGGAGCTGTTTTTT,CASSRTAGELFF
NA,TRBJ2-7,NA,TRBV6-1,TGTGCCAGCAGCGAACAGGCCTACGAGCAGTACTTC,CASSEQAYEQYF
NA,TRBJ2-3,NA,TRBV7-2,TGTGCCAGCAGCGTTACTGGCTATCACACAGATACGCAGTATTTT,CASSVTGYHTDTQYF
TRBD2,TRBJ2-3,few,TRBV9,TGTGCCAGCAGCGTAGGGGCTAGCGGCCCCCGCCCAGATACGCAGTATTTT,CASSVGASGPRPDTQYF
TRBD1,TRBJ2-7,few,TRBV11-2,TGTGCCAGCAGCTCCCAGGGGGCGATTTACGAGCAGTACTTC,CASSSQGAIYEQYF
NA,TRBJ1-5,few,TRBV6-6,TGTGCCAGCAAAATCGAGGGCAATCAGCCCCAGCATTTT,CASKIEGNQPQHF
TRBD1,TRBJ2-1,NA,TRBV5-6,TGTGCCAGCAGCTCGCCCCGGGACAGGGAGGGTGATGAGCAGTTCTTC,CASSSPRDREGDEQFF
NA,TRBJ2-2,once,TRBV4-2,TGTGCCAGCAGCCAAGATCAGGACAGATTCACCGGGGAGCTGTTTTTT,CASSQDQDRFTGELFF
TRBD2,TRBJ2-3,few,TRBV25-1,TGTGCCAGCAGCTCAGGGGATGGCGGGAGGCCAGATACGCAGTATTTT,CASSSGDGGRPDTQYF
NA,TRBJ1-2,few,TRBV4-3,TGCGCCAGCAGCCAATCAGTGCAGGGATCCTATGGCTACACCTTC,CASSQSVQGSYGYTF
NA,TRBJ1-5,NA,TRBV7-2,TGTGCCAGCAGCCAAGAAAGCTACAATCAGCCCCAGCATTTT,CASSQESYNQPQHF
NA,TRBJ1-1,many,TRBV7-2,TGTGCCAGCAGCTTAGGAGGGACGTCTGTTGAAGCTTTCTTT,CASSLGGTSVEAFF
TRBD2,TRBJ2-3,NA,TRBV25-1,TGTGCCAGCAGTCTATTAGCGGGAGGGCCCGATACGCAGTATTTT,CASSLLAGGPDTQYF
TRBD2,TRBJ2-1,NA,TRBV5-8,TGTGCCAGCAGCCGAGCGGGAAGCTCCTACAATGAGCAGTTCTTC,CASSRAGSSYNEQFF
NA,TRBJ1-1,many,TRBV7-2,TGTGCCAGCAGCTTACGGATAAAGAACACTGAAGCTTTCTTT,CASSLRIKNTEAFF
TRBD2,TRBJ2-1,many,TRBV28,TGTGCCAGCAGTTTACCCCTAGCGGGAGGGTACAATGAGCAGTTCTTC,CASSLPLAGGYNEQFF
NA,TRBJ1-4,NA,TRBV28,TGTGCCAGCAGTTTATTGGCGGGGATTAATGAAAAACTGTTTTTT,CASSLLAGINEKLFF
TRBD1,TRBJ1-2,NA,TRBV28,TGTGCCAGCAGACGCGACAGGGACTATGGCTACACCTTC,CASRRDRDYGYTF
NA,TRBJ2-2,many,TRBV4-2,TGTGCCAGCAGCCAAGACAGCACGTACTTCGGGGAGCTGTTTTTT,CASSQDSTYFGELFF
TRBD1,TRBJ2-7,many,TRBV4-2,TGTGCCAGCAGCCAACAGGCTCGGACAGGGGGCTACGAGCAGTACTTC,CASSQQARTGGYEQYF
NA,TRBJ1-2,few,TRBV6-6,TGTGCCAGCACAGGGAAGTATGGCTACACCTTC,CASTGKYGYTF
NA,TRBJ2-7,few,TRBV18,TGTGCCAGCTCACCGAGCCGGGGTGAGAACTACGAGCAGTACTTC,CASSPSRGENYEQYF